This T cell receptor beta chain derives from a study of CD8+ T cells in alopecia areata. General observations from the study: Tofacitinib did not eliminate many expanded lesional clones from scalp or blood. For patients receiving tofacitinib, scalp clonality and expanded CD8+ clones among the top 100 significantly decreased.

Sequencing relied on a cDNA template that was reverse transcribed from extracted RNA. Only in-frame clones appear in the TCRdb table, and some are missing; sequencing was by immunoSEQ multiplex PCR. The sample carries approximately 280,000 clones, 58% recorded once. The sample's treatment: oral pan-JAK inhibitor, 5-10 mg twice daily. This clone was detected only a few times. Its antigen is unknown. The length of the CDR3 is 16 residues. Trimming took off 0 bases at V and 9 bases at J, with 21 bases between the two ends. Looked up from germline, CDR1 is SGDLS and CDR2 is YYNGEE. The input for sequencing was CD4+ T cells sorted from blood, taken at week 24, from a patient treated with tofacitinib. The TCR was taken from a human donor with alopecia areata. The V gene is TRBV9, the J gene TRBJ1-2, with D perhaps TRBD1 (6 bases). The CDR3 is CASSVGMGTGTGSYTF. CDR3 bases: TGTGCCAGCAGCGTAGGTATGGGGACTGGAACAGGGAGCTACACCTTC.